Below are 5 T cell receptor beta chains sequenced from a single sample in a study of blood T cell repertoires in COVID-19. Clones were read by immunoSEQ multiplex PCR, and TCRdb kept only the in-frame ones, dropping some. Of approximately 220,000 clones listed, roughly 90% were seen once; the top ten hold roughly 2.8%. The sequenced sample consisted of PBMCs or T cells enriched from blood (not recorded which). The receptors stem from a woman between 25 and 40 years old who had recovered from COVID-19.

The CDR3 nucleotides read TGTGCCAGTCGCCCCCGGGGGGTCGCACCCCTCCACTTT. It codes for CASRPRGVAPLHF. V usage is TRBV19 and J usage is TRBJ1-6; D might be TRBD1 (5 bases). Trimming stripped 8 bases from V and 11 bases from J, with 16 bases between. CDR3 length: 13 amino acids. CDR1 and CDR2 (germline): LNHDA, SQIVND (reference sequence).

The CDR3 nucleotides are TGTGCCAGCAGCCCGCAGGGGGGCGAAGTGACCCAGTACTTC. Translation: CASSPQGGEVTQYF. The V call is TRBV7-3, the J call TRBJ2-5; possibly TRBD1 for D (7 bases). V was clipped by 5 bases and J by 7 bases, with 17 bases between them. This CDR3 spans 14 amino acids. The germline gives CDR1 SGHTA, CDR2 FQGTGA.

The rearrangement uses TRBV6-6 and TRBJ2-1; 11 positions agree with TRBD2. V was pared by 4 bases and J by 6 bases, with 8 bases of the junction left unmatched. The CDR3 runs to 16 residues. Germline values: CDR1 MNHNY, CDR2 SVGAGI (reference sequence). The CDR3 loop is CASSSRLAGSSNEQFF. Here the CDR3 DNA reads TGTGCCAGCAGTTCTCGACTAGCGGGGTCTAGCAATGAGCAGTTCTTC.

The chain is built from TRBV7-6 and TRBJ2-6; D uncertain. The CDR3 has 16 residues. Germline lookup yields CDR1 SGHVS and CDR2 FNYEAQ. V was shortened by 2 bases and J by 0 bases, with 8 bases between the two germline ends. CDR3 region: CASSLTVFSGANVLTF. As DNA, the CDR3 is TGTGCCAGCAGCTTAACGGTTTTCTCTGGGGCCAACGTCCTGACTTTC.

The J gene is TRBJ2-2, the V gene TRBV7-3; possible D gene TRBD1, 5 bases. With 5 bases removed from V and 6 bases from J, the gap between germline ends came to 16 bases. This CDR3 spans 15 amino acids. Germline lookup yields CDR1 SGHTA and CDR2 FQGTGA. As DNA, the CDR3 is TGTGCCAGCAGCCTCCGCCCCCAGGGCTCCGGGGAGCTGTTTTTT. Translated: CASSLRPQGSGELFF.